These 14 T cell receptor beta chains were all obtained from the same sample, sequenced in a study of blood T cell repertoires in COVID-19. Measured with immunoSEQ multiplex PCR; TCRdb has only the in-frame clones, and not every one. This repertoire shows 35,000 or so clones, around 85% found once; its top ten account for around 28%. Sequenced: peripheral blood. The receptors come from an elderly man with active or convalescent COVID-19.

This sequence joins TRBV5-8 and TRBJ1-6; TRBD1 agrees at 7 bases. Germline CDR1 reads SGHTS; CDR2 reads YDEGEE. The CDR3 is made up of 14 amino acids. J lost 6 bases, V lost 2 bases, and 2 bases had no gene match. The CDR3 is CASSFRGSNSPLHF. CDR3 bases: TGTGCCAGCAGCTTCAGGGGGTCTAATTCACCCCTCCACTTT.

A single count supports this clone. V gene TRBV19 combines with J gene TRBJ1-2; 9 positions agree with TRBD1. The CDR3 extends over 15 amino acids. The V gene's germline CDR1 is LNHDA and CDR2 SQIVND (reference sequence). V dropped 0 bases and J dropped 6; count of bases not matched to a gene: 5. The CDR3 loop is CASSIDRDRDDGYTF. The CDR3 DNA reads as TGTGCCAGTAGTATAGATCGGGACAGGGACGATGGCTACACCTTC.

V is TRBV5-1 and J is TRBJ2-1; 8 nucleotides line up with TRBD2. This CDR3 has 13 residues. Germline V CDR1 and CDR2: SGHRS, YFSETQ. J lost 8 bases, V lost 2 bases, and 3 bases had no gene match. CDR3: CASSFDGRDEQFF. In DNA form, the CDR3 reads TGCGCCAGCAGCTTCGACGGGAGGGATGAGCAGTTCTTC. The whole variable domain, remainder taken from reference TRBV5-1 and TRBJ2-1, is KAGVTQTPRYLIKTRGQQVTLSCSPISGHRSVSWYQQTPGQGLQFLFEYFSETQRNKGNFPGRFSGRQFSNSRSEMNVSTLELGDSALYLCASSFDGRDEQFFGPGTRLTVL.

The chain employs TRBV5-1 and TRBJ2-2; the D is unclear. V shed 4 bases and J shed 10 bases, with 8 bases lying between them. The CDR3 consists of 11 residues. Germline-derived CDR1 and CDR2 are SGHRS and YFSETQ. The CDR3 loop is CASSAVEELFF. CDR3 DNA sequence: TGCGCCAGCAGCGCGGTTGAGGAGCTGTTTTTT.

This clone was recorded only once. This chain joins TRBV9 and TRBJ2-1; 9 bases fit TRBD2. Per the germline V gene, CDR1 is SGDLS and CDR2 is YYNGEE. The CDR3 runs 16 residues. V trimming: 3 bases; J trimming: 3 bases; junction bases outside the gene matches: 7. CDR3 region: CASSAHPSGDYNEQFF. The CDR3 DNA follows: TGTGCCAGCAGCGCCCACCCTAGCGGGGACTACAATGAGCAGTTCTTC.

This CDR3 is CASSMRSTDRGQPQHF. The CDR3 DNA follows: TGTGCCAGTAGTATGAGGTCTACGGACAGGGGCCAGCCCCAGCATTTT. The chain carries TRBV19 and TRBJ1-5, with 9 bases lining up with TRBD1. With V trimmed by 3 bases and J by 7 bases, 10 bases remained unmatched. CDR1 is LNHDA, CDR2 SQIVND, per germline (reference sequence). The CDR3 covers 16 residues.

The chain links TRBV6-1 to TRBJ1-2; a weak D match, TRBD1 (5 bases). Trimming shortened V by 2 bases and J by 4 bases, and 14 bases separated the two germline ends. Germline values: CDR1 MNHNS, CDR2 SASEGT. The CDR3 runs to 15 residues. CDR3 sequence: CASSESGQGGYGYTF. The CDR3 DNA sequence: TGTGCCAGCAGTGAAAGCGGGCAGGGTGGCTATGGCTACACCTTC.

The chain links TRBV6-6 to TRBJ1-1; 10 positions match TRBD1. Germline values: CDR1 MNHNY, CDR2 SVGAGI (reference sequence). The CDR3 loop spans 15 amino acids. The ends lost 2 bases at V and 3 bases at J; junction bases unmatched: 3. The CDR3 protein is CASSYGDRGDTEAFF. The CDR3 DNA sequence: TGTGCCAGCAGTTACGGGGACAGGGGAGACACTGAAGCTTTCTTT.

The V gene is TRBV19, the J gene TRBJ1-3, with D possibly matching TRBD1 (5 bases). V was pared by 8 bases and J by 7 bases, with 15 bases between. The CDR3 extends over 13 amino acids. Germline V lookup: CDR1 LNHDA, CDR2 SQIVND (reference sequence). The CDR3 protein is CASGDRSRNTIYF. CDR3 DNA: TGTGCCAGTGGAGACAGATCTAGGAACACCATATATTTT. Using reference TRBV19 and TRBJ1-3 for the parts outside the CDR3, the full variable domain is DGGITQSPKYLFRKEGQNVTLSCEQNLNHDAMYWYRQDPGQGLRLIYYSQIVNDFQKGDIAEGYSVSREKKESFPLTVTSAQKNPTAFYLCASGDRSRNTIYFGEGSWLTVV.

The chain uses TRBV30 and TRBJ1-6; D is uncertain. Trimming took 7 bases from V and 5 from J, leaving 12 bases between them. CDR1 is GTSNPN and CDR2 is SVGIG in the germline V gene (reference sequence). This CDR3 contains 13 residues. CDR3 sequence (DNA): TGTGCCTCCTGGACGGGGAATAATTCACCCCTCCACTTT. It encodes CASWTGNNSPLHF.

J is TRBJ2-7 and V is TRBV3-1 (or the pseudogene TRBV3-2); D perhaps matches TRBD2 (6 bases). Trimming left V 4 bases short and J 2 bases short, with 12 bases between. The germline gives CDR1 LGHDT, CDR2 YNNKEL (reference sequence). This CDR3 comprises 14 residues. The CDR3 reads CASSLRDSPYEQYF. In DNA form, the CDR3 reads TGTGCCAGCAGCCTCCGGGACTCGCCCTACGAGCAGTACTTC.

The rearrangement joins TRBV29-1 to TRBJ2-1; TRBD2 aligns across 11 bases. There are 13 residues in the CDR3. The V gene's germline CDR1 is SQVTM and CDR2 ANQGSEA. The trim removed 7 bases at V and 8 bases at J, leaving 7 bases unmatched. CDR3 nucleotides: TGCAGCGGAGAAATAGCGGGGGGGTATGAGCAGTTCTTC. Its translation is CSGEIAGGYEQFF.

The chain couples TRBV5-1 to TRBJ2-4, with D perhaps TRBD2 (5 bases). The length of the CDR3 is 17 residues. Germline V lookup: CDR1 SGHRS, CDR2 YFSETQ. V was cut by 0 bases and J by 0 bases, with 13 bases left in between. CDR3 sequence: CASSLGTLGLAKNIQYF. The CDR3 nucleotides read TGCGCCAGCAGCTTGGGAACGCTAGGACTAGCCAAAAACATTCAGTACTTC.

J is TRBJ2-3 and V is TRBV7-2; possible D gene TRBD2, 6 bases. CDR1 and CDR2 from the germline V gene are SGHTA and FQGNSA. V lost 5 bases and J 0 bases, leaving 9 bases between the germline ends. The CDR3 sequence is 14 residues long. CDR3 in amino acids: CASSKGLSTDTQYF. As DNA, the CDR3 is TGTGCCAGCAGCAAGGGACTCAGCACAGATACGCAGTATTTT.